The present entry profiles one T cell receptor (beta chain) with its context. The antigen is undetermined. The time point was: patch test 2, 6 weeks after DPC sensitization. Treatment indicated: therapeutic diphenylcyclopropenone sensitization with weekly scalp DPC. Phlebotomy was performed prior to application of every patch test. The length of the CDR3 is 16 residues. Germline CDR1 reads SGHDT; CDR2 reads YYEEEE. J was trimmed by 4 bases and V by 0 bases; bases with no gene match: 8. The data derive from a study of human T cells and chemical hapten exposure. Study information: All patients underwent weekly scalp dosing with diphenylcyclopropenone for the full approximately 25-week study. General observations from the study: Alopecia in all donors means immunity may differ from healthy individuals.

MiXCR was run by TCRdb on the RACE reads, yielding one entry per CDR3 protein. The top ten hold less than 6.5% of the sample, which has roughly 380,000 distinct CDR3 sequences, just under 6.5% seen once. The sequenced sample was whole blood, obtained in connection with sensitization to the hapten diphenylcyclopropenone (DPC). This chain uses TRBV5-6 with TRBJ2-5; TRBD1 matches at 8 bases. The sequence was collected from a woman younger than 35 with alopecia areata. Some clones in this sample may be carry-over from other donors' samples. CDR3 DNA sequence: TGTGCCAGCAGCTTGGTACGGACAGGGTTTAGAGAGACCCAGTACTTC. This gives the protein CASSLVRTGFRETQYF.